The clone carrying this T cell receptor (beta chain) appeared many times. Aged 18 to 65, the patients had hyperthyroidism that was newly diagnosed and had lasted under 2 months. Clinical symptoms, serum thyroxine and TRAb, thyroid ultrasound and orbital computed tomography were used for the diagnoses. The PBMCs had their origin in about 9.7 ml of fresh peripheral blood. These data originate in a study of T cells in Graves' hyperthyroidism and ophthalmopathy. CDR1 is SGHTA and CDR2 is FQGNSA in the germline V gene. There are 15 residues in the CDR3. V was pared by 6 bases and J by 0 bases, with 9 bases between. RNA transcripts served as the template for amplifying TCR beta CDR3 regions. When the TCR CDR3 underwent first-round RT-PCR, the HTBI primer set was used. TCRdb recomputed calls from the multiplex PCR reads with MiXCR, one row per CDR3 protein. The table has approximately 600,000 distinct CDR3 sequences, about 16% seen once; the top ten hold around 4%.

Specimen: blood. The V call is TRBV7-2, the J call TRBJ1-6, with a weak D call TRBD1 (5 bases). The sequence came from a woman aged 25 to 45 with Graves' hyperthyroidism. CDR3 loop: CASSRDFSYNSPLHF. The DNA of the CDR3 is TGTGCCAGCAGTCGGGACTTCTCCTATAATTCACCCCTCCACTTT.